A single sample gave rise to the 17 T cell receptor beta chains below, sequenced in a study of post-analysis software for immune sequencing data. Antigens of these TCRs are unknown. Study-wide points: Roughly 5 TRBV segments (TRBV5-6, TRBV5-1 and TRBV20-1 among them) occurred more frequently in patients than in controls.

TCR beta cDNA libraries had unique molecular identifiers. In TCRdb, the PCR reads were re-called with MiXCR into one record per CDR3 protein. The table records hundreds of thousands of distinct CDR3 sequences, approximately 59% of them present only once. Sequenced material: blood. The receptors come from a girl aged 2-10 years with multiple sclerosis.

This chain links TRBV10-3 with TRBJ2-1; 10 bases are a match to TRBD2. V gave up 11 bases and J gave up 8 bases; unmatched junction bases: 12. The CDR3 loop spans 14 amino acids. Per the germline V gene, CDR1 is ENHRY and CDR2 is SYGVKD. CDR3: CASWTSGPYDEQFF. DNA of the CDR3: TGTGCCTCATGGACTAGCGGACCATACGATGAGCAGTTCTTC.

V is TRBV7-9 and J is TRBJ2-7; 7 nucleotides match TRBD1. The V segment lost 1 base and the J segment 0 bases; nucleotides outside the gene matches: 6. Germline V lookup: CDR1 SEHNR, CDR2 FQNEAQ (reference sequence). The CDR3 loop spans 16 amino acids. Here the CDR3 DNA reads TGTGCCAGCAGCTTAGTACCGGGACAGAACTCCTACGAGCAGTACTTC. Translated: CASSLVPGQNSYEQYF.

The CDR3, as DNA: TGTGCCAGCAGCTTAGAGTCCTCCTACGAGCAGTACGTC. It yields the protein CASSLESSYEQYV. The gene calls are TRBV7-9 and TRBJ2-7; D is unclear. Trimming removed 1 base at V and 0 bases at J, with 4 bases between. This CDR3 is 13 amino acids long. CDR1 is SEHNR and CDR2 is FQNEAQ in the germline V gene (reference sequence).

As DNA, the CDR3 is TGTGCCAGCAGCCAGCCAGGAAAGCAGTTCTTC. It specifies CASSQPGKQFF. This chain joins TRBV6-5 and TRBJ2-1; D uncertain. Trimming removed 6 bases from V and 11 bases from J, with 11 bases in between. Germline V gene sequence: CDR1 MNHEY, CDR2 SVGAGI. This CDR3 region has 11 residues.

This clonotype showed up just a few times. This chain links TRBV25-1 with TRBJ2-2; D is perhaps TRBD1 or TRBD2 (5 bases each). Germline-derived CDR1 and CDR2 are MGHDK and SYGVNS. CDR3 size: 13 residues. V lost 2 bases and J lost 6, with 7 bases in between. CDR3: CASSERGAGELFF. The CDR3 DNA reads TGTGCCAGCAGTGAACGAGGGGCCGGGGAGCTGTTTTTT.

The chain has TRBV29-1 and TRBJ2-1, with 13 bases fitting TRBD2. V shed 7 bases and J 4 bases; nucleotides not matched to a gene: 4. CDR1 and CDR2 from the germline V gene are SQVTM and ANQGSEA. The CDR3 totals 14 residues. The CDR3 sequence: CSGWTSGGYNEQFF. As DNA, the CDR3 is TGCAGCGGGTGGACTAGCGGGGGATACAATGAGCAGTTCTTC.

This clonotype was picked up one time. The junction shows a germline mismatch at one end, possibly a read error. This chain links TRBV7-9 with TRBJ2-1, with TRBD1 matching over 7 bases. Germline CDR1 SEHNR, CDR2 FQNEAQ (reference sequence). The length of the CDR3 is 16 residues. The CDR3, as DNA: TGTGCCGGCAGCTTACAGGGGAAGGGGGCCCAAAATGAGCAGGTCTTC. This sequence encodes CAGSLQGKGAQNEQVF.

This CDR3 is CASSLAGGGQGAYEQYF. DNA of the CDR3: TGTGCCAGCAGCTTAGCGGGCGGCGGACAGGGGGCGTACGAGCAGTACTTC. The chain has TRBV7-9 and TRBJ2-5; 11 nucleotides match TRBD1. The closer fit of TRBJ2-7 to the DNA end suggests the J call may be wrong. This CDR3 has 17 residues. Germline V gives CDR1 SEHNR, CDR2 FQNEAQ (reference sequence).

This clonotype was found a few times. The junction departs from germline at one end; a sequencing error may be responsible. The genes are TRBV10-3 and TRBJ2-3; TRBD2 aligns across 9 bases. Germline CDR1 is ENHRY and CDR2 is SYGVKD. There are 13 residues in the CDR3. The CDR3: CAGGGASTDTQYF. CDR3 coding DNA: TGTGCCGGCGGGGGGGCTAGCACGGATACGCAGTATTTT.

The chain carries TRBV28 and TRBJ1-1; D unresolved. Trimming left V 6 bases short and J 7 bases short, with 12 bases between. In germline, CDR1 is MDHEN, CDR2 SYDVKM. The CDR3 runs to 12 residues. For the CDR3, the DNA is TGTGCCAGCAGGAGGGAAGAGAATGAAGCTTTCTTT. Translating it yields CASRREENEAFF.

The rearrangement links TRBV10-3 to TRBJ2-5, with 7 bases fitting TRBD2. V dropped 10 bases and J dropped 5; count of bases not matched to a gene: 7. Germline V gene lookup returns CDR1 ENHRY and CDR2 SYGVKD. The CDR3 runs 12 residues. The CDR3 spells CATGTTTETQYF. For the CDR3, the DNA is TGTGCCACCGGGACTACCACGGAGACCCAGTACTTC.

V usage is TRBV12-3 or TRBV12-4 and J usage is TRBJ1-6; D gene ambiguous. Between the trimmed V and J ends, which lost 2 bases and 8 bases, there was a span of 10 bases. This CDR3 has 14 amino acids. CDR3 DNA sequence: TGTGCCAGCAGTTTAATGGACGGCGATTCACCCCTCCACTTT. The encoded protein is CASSLMDGDSPLHF.

The gene calls are TRBV4-1 and TRBJ1-2, with D unclear. The CDR3 is made up of 15 amino acids. Trimming removed 4 bases from V and 4 bases from J, with 16 bases in between. Per germline, CDR1 MGHRA and CDR2 YSYEKL. CDR3 nucleotide sequence: TGCGCCAGCAGCCCCCGGTTAGGCGCCGCCTATGGCTACACCTTC. As protein: CASSPRLGAAYGYTF.

This clonotype has just a few counts. The rearrangement links TRBV3-1 to TRBJ2-7, with 11 bases fitting TRBD1. V lost 3 bases to trimming and J lost 3 bases; unmatched junction nucleotides: 7. CDR3 length: 16 residues. Looked up from germline, CDR1 is LGHDT and CDR2 is YNNKEL (reference sequence). The CDR3 protein is CASSHLGQGAIYEQYF. The CDR3 nucleotides are TGTGCCAGCAGCCATCTTGGACAGGGGGCCATCTACGAGCAGTACTTC.

In its sample, this clonotype was seen a few times. The chain is built from TRBV6-2 or TRBV6-3 and TRBJ2-1; 8 bases align to TRBD1. This CDR3 has 12 residues. The trim removed 5 bases at V and 10 bases at J, leaving 4 bases unmatched. CDR1 is MNHEY, CDR2 SVGEGT, per germline. The CDR3 DNA sequence: TGTGCCAGCAGTGGCCGGGACAGGGAGCAGTTCTTC. It specifies CASSGRDREQFF.

This chain uses TRBV18 with TRBJ1-3; unclear D gene. V was shortened by 3 bases and J by 4 bases, with 10 bases between the two germline ends. The CDR3 is 14 residues long. Germline lookup yields CDR1 KGHSH and CDR2 LQKENI. The chain's CDR3 is CASSPAGGGNTIYF. CDR3 sequence (DNA): TGTGCCAGCTCACCGGCAGGAGGGGGAAACACCATATATTTT.

This clonotype showed up just once. J is TRBJ2-3 and V is TRBV7-6; a weak D match, TRBD2 (6 bases). Trimming pared 2 bases from V and 2 bases from J, leaving 26 bases between. CDR1 and CDR2 (germline): SGHVS, FNYEAQ. This CDR3 is built from 20 residues. CDR3 in amino acids: CASSLKAESRDSGLTDTQYF. CDR3 DNA sequence: TGTGCCAGCAGCTTAAAAGCGGAATCTCGGGATAGCGGCCTCACAGATACGCAGTATTTT.